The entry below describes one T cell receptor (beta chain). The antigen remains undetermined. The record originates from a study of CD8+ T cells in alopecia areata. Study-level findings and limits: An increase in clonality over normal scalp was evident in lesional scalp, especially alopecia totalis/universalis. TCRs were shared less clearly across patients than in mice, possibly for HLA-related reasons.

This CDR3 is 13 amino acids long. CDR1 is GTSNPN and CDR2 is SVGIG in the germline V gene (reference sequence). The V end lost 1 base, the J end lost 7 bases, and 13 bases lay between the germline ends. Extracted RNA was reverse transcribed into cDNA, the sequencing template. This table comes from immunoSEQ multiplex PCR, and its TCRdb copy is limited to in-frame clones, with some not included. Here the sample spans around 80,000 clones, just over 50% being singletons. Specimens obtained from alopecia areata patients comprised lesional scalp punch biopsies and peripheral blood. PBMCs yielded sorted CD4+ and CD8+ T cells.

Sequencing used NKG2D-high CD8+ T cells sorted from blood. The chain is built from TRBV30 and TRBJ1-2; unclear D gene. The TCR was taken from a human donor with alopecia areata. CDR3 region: CAWSDPNAPGYTF. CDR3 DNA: TGTGCCTGGAGTGACCCAAATGCACCTGGCTACACCTTC.